This is a list of T cell receptor beta chains from one sample in a study of cytomegalovirus exposure and HLA in healthy donors. The method was immunoSEQ multiplex PCR; TCRdb's version includes in-frame clones alone and lacks a portion of them. The table records around 140,000 clones, around 93% of them present only once. Material: PBMCs. These receptors all stem from a man between 18 and 35 years old in good health and CMV-seropositive. CDR3s include the opening cysteine and the closing phenylalanine or tryptophan. D genes are given only for firm matches. Expanded clones are given a class, and other clones once, few, many or no size at all.

D gene,clone size,V gene,J gene,CDR3 protein,CDR3 DNA
TRBD2,-,TRBV27,TRBJ2-7,CASRPLAGIYEQYF,TGTGCCAGCAGGCCACTAGCGGGAATCTACGAGCAGTACTTC
-,-,TRBV6-5,TRBJ1-1,CASNSGIEAFF,TGTGCCAGCAACTCAGGGATTGAAGCTTTCTTT
TRBD1,-,TRBV7-6,TRBJ2-7,CASSIRQGTHYEQYF,TGTGCCAGCAGCATCCGACAGGGAACCCACTACGAGCAGTACTTC
TRBD2,-,TRBV4-2,TRBJ2-2,CASSPWTSGRAGELFF,TGTGCCAGCAGCCCCTGGACTAGCGGGAGGGCCGGGGAGCTGTTTTTT
-,-,TRBV5-6,TRBJ2-3,CASSFGRPGDTQYF,TGTGCCAGCAGCTTCGGGAGACCCGGGGATACGCAGTATTTT
-,-,TRBV18,TRBJ1-5,CASSPGRDHQPQHF,TGTGCCAGCTCACCAGGACGGGATCATCAGCCCCAGCATTTT
TRBD1,-,TRBV18,TRBJ2-5,CASSPGTGEETQYF,TGTGCCAGCTCACCAGGGACAGGAGAAGAGACCCAGTACTTC
TRBD1,-,TRBV29-1,TRBJ1-3,CSAKGQASSGNTIYF,TGCAGCGCTAAAGGACAGGCCAGCTCTGGAAACACCATATATTTT
TRBD1,-,TRBV19,TRBJ2-5,CASSRDREKTQYF,TGTGCCAGTAGTCGGGACAGGGAAAAGACCCAGTACTTC
-,-,TRBV6-1,TRBJ2-1,CASQTWNEQFF,TGTGCCAGCCAGACTTGGAATGAGCAGTTCTTC
TRBD2,few,TRBV28,TRBJ2-1,CASSPGLINEQFF,TGTGCCAGCAGTCCGGGACTAATCAATGAGCAGTTCTTC
TRBD1,-,TRBV29-1,TRBJ1-2,CSVEGWGTGGSGYTF,TGCAGCGTTGAAGGATGGGGGACAGGGGGCAGTGGCTACACCTTC
-,-,TRBV25-1,TRBJ1-1,CASSEALRGLAFF,TGTGCCAGCAGTGAGGCTCTGAGGGGGTTAGCTTTCTTT
-,-,TRBV15,TRBJ2-5,CATSWGGKETQYF,TGTGCCACCAGTTGGGGGGGCAAAGAGACCCAGTACTTC
-,-,TRBV27,TRBJ2-5,CATGPGQETQYF,TGTGCCACAGGGCCCGGCCAAGAGACCCAGTACTTC
TRBD2,-,TRBV27,TRBJ2-1,CASSLRLAAYNEQFF,TGTGCCAGCAGTTTGAGGCTAGCGGCCTACAATGAGCAGTTCTTC
TRBD2,-,TRBV27,TRBJ2-1,CASSFGTSGTEEQFF,TGTGCCAGCAGTTTCGGGACTAGCGGGACCGAGGAGCAGTTCTTC
-,-,TRBV5-1,TRBJ2-7,CASSFQGYEQYF,TGCGCCAGCAGCTTTCAGGGTTACGAGCAGTACTTC
-,-,TRBV2,TRBJ2-1,CASSATDNEQFF,TGTGCCAGCAGTGCGACTGACAATGAGCAGTTCTTC
-,-,TRBV7-9,TRBJ2-5,CASSLALGGGETQYF,TGTGCCAGCAGCTTAGCGTTGGGGGGAGGAGAGACCCAGTACTTC
-,-,TRBV6-5,TRBJ2-7,CASRSSYYEQYF,TGTGCCAGCCGCTCAAGCTACTACGAGCAGTACTTC
-,-,TRBV19,TRBJ1-1,CASSIGTFTEAFF,TGTGCCAGTAGTATAGGGACATTCACTGAAGCTTTCTTT
TRBD1,-,TRBV29-1,TRBJ2-2,CSVPGQGNTGELFF,TGCAGCGTCCCGGGACAGGGGAACACCGGGGAGCTGTTTTTT
-,-,TRBV7-2,TRBJ1-2,CASSLASYGYTF,TGTGCCAGCAGCTTAGCGAGCTATGGCTACACCTTC
TRBD1,-,TRBV6-6,TRBJ1-4,CASSSRTGDEKLFF,TGTGCCAGCAGTTCCAGGACAGGGGATGAAAAACTGTTTTTT